This TCR beta chain was recorded in a study of spatial heterogeneity in lung cancer. This clonotype was picked up a small number of times. The V gene's germline CDR1 is MNHEY and CDR2 SVGAGI. J gave up 3 bases and V 2 bases, and 7 bases lay outside the gene matches. The CDR3 length is 17 residues. The time point is: sample taken at primary tumor resection. No cell sorting; template was whole RNA from tumor, lung tissue or PBMC. MiXCR was run by TCRdb on the 5' RACE reads, yielding one entry per CDR3 protein. The table shows about 50,000 distinct CDR3 sequences, with 7.5% to 9% occurring only once. The gene calls are TRBV6-5 and TRBJ1-6; 7 positions agree with TRBD1. This sequence originates from a female donor with early-stage non-small cell lung cancer. Here the sequenced sample was PBMCs, taken at surgery. CDR3: CASSYRQGGYYNSPLHF. The CDR3 DNA reads as TGTGCCAGCAGTTACCGGCAGGGGGGTTACTATAATTCACCCCTCCACTTT.